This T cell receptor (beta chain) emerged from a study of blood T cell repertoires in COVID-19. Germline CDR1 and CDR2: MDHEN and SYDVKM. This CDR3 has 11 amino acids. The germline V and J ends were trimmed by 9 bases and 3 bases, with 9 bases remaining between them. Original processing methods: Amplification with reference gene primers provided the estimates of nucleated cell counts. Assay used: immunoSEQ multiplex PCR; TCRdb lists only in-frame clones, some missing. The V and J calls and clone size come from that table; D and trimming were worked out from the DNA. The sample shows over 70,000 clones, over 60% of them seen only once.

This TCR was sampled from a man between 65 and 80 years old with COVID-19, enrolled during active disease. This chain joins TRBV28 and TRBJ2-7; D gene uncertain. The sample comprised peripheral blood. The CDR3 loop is CASATNYEQYF. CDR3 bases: TGTGCCAGTGCGACAAACTACGAGCAGTACTTC.